These 22 T cell receptor beta chains were sequenced from one sample in a study of Ad26.COV2.S vaccination and SARS-CoV-2 variants. Treatment defined: 15 to 20 received Ad26.COV2.S at low or high dose, single or two shots; several received placebo; per-sample allocation not given. Specimen acquisition occurred on day 63 following the initial vaccine or placebo injection. Data came from immunoSEQ multiplex PCR; TCRdb stores just in-frame clones and leaves some out. This sample has about 680,000 clones, with about 90% found just once. This material consisted of peripheral blood, taken in a trial of Ad26.COV2.S vaccine versus placebo. Receptors originate from a person aged 18-60 years who received the Ad26.COV2.S COVID-19 vaccine or a placebo.

This clone was picked up one time. The chain has TRBV11-2 and TRBJ2-1, with D possibly TRBD2 on 6 matching bases. Germline V gene lookup returns CDR1 SGHAT and CDR2 FQNNGV. Trimming pared 5 bases from V and 4 bases from J, leaving 21 bases between. The CDR3 runs 17 residues. The CDR3 protein is CASSGARGRETYNEQFF. The CDR3 nucleotides are TGTGCCAGCAGCGGCGCGCGGGGACGGGAGACATACAATGAGCAGTTCTTC.

CDR3 in amino acids: CASSLFGRGGHAGELFF. DNA of the CDR3: TGTGCCAGCAGTTTATTTGGTAGAGGGGGCCACGCCGGGGAGCTGTTTTTT. The V call is TRBV27, the J call TRBJ2-2, with TRBD1 matching over 7 bases. Germline lookup yields CDR1 MNHEY and CDR2 SMNVEV (reference sequence). The ends lost 1 base at V and 6 bases at J; junction bases unmatched: 11. The CDR3 spans 17 residues.

This clone was counted a few times. This CDR3 is CATGTDNQPQHF. CDR3 DNA sequence: TGTGCCACCGGGACAGACAATCAGCCCCAGCATTTT. This rearrangement joins TRBV15 to TRBJ1-5; 7 nucleotides line up with TRBD1. The CDR3 is 12 residues long. The germline V gene has CDR1 LNHNV and CDR2 YYDKDF (reference sequence). Trimming at V came to 8 bases and at J to 3 bases, leaving 1 base not matched to a gene.

The chain joins TRBV5-6 to TRBJ2-5; D may be TRBD1 (6 bases). Trimming pared 0 bases from V and 1 base from J, leaving 10 bases between. This CDR3 spans 15 amino acids. Germline V gene data show CDR1 as SGHDT and CDR2 as YYEEEE. Written as DNA, the CDR3 is TGTGCCAGCAGCTTGGCGACAGGCGTCCAAGAGACCCAGTACTTC. Amino acid sequence: CASSLATGVQETQYF.

The gene calls are TRBV7-3 and TRBJ2-1, with a weak D call TRBD1 (6 bases). Germline V lookup: CDR1 SGHTA, CDR2 FQGTGA. With 4 bases removed from V and 9 bases from J, the gap between germline ends came to 16 bases. The CDR3 has 14 amino acids. CDR3 in DNA: TGTGCCAGCAGCTCTCAGGGGCCGGTCGGTGAGCAGTTCTTC. Protein product: CASSSQGPVGEQFF.

The chain couples TRBV7-3 to TRBJ2-4; TRBD1 is a possible D gene (5 bases). Trimming cost V 0 bases and J 12 bases, with 18 bases left between them. CDR1 is SGHTA, CDR2 FQGTGA, per germline. The CDR3 is 15 residues long. DNA for the CDR3: TGTGCCAGCAGCTTAACATATAATCTAGGGGATACTCAGTACTTC. Its protein is CASSLTYNLGDTQYF.

The V and J genes are TRBV4-2 and TRBJ1-3; a weak D match, TRBD1 (6 bases). The CDR3 runs 17 residues. V was trimmed by 4 bases and J by 8 bases, leaving 24 bases between them. Germline V gene data show CDR1 as LGHNA and CDR2 as YNFKEQ. The CDR3 DNA reads as TGTGCCAGCAGCCTACAACTCACAGGGAGCGTGGGATACACCATATATTTT. Its translation is CASSLQLTGSVGYTIYF.

The rearrangement links TRBV6-5 to TRBJ1-3; D remains unclear. The CDR3 extends over 14 amino acids. Germline lookup yields CDR1 MNHEY and CDR2 SVGAGI. V was cut by 8 bases and J by 0 bases, with 11 bases left in between. The CDR3 here is CASGGRYSGNTIYF. The CDR3 DNA reads as TGTGCCAGCGGAGGACGATACTCTGGAAACACCATATATTTT.

The rearrangement joins TRBV7-2 to TRBJ2-1; possible D gene TRBD1, 6 bases. Deletions cut 1 base from V and 7 bases from J, with 17 bases between. Germline V CDR1 and CDR2: SGHTA, FQGNSA. The CDR3 runs to 16 residues. The CDR3 nucleotides read TGTGCCAGCAGCTTAGTAGCAGGGGATTTAGGGAATGAGCAGTTCTTC. Translated: CASSLVAGDLGNEQFF. Using reference TRBV7-2 and TRBJ2-1 for the parts outside the CDR3, the full variable domain is GAGVSQSPSNKVTEKGKDVELRCDPISGHTALYWYRQSLGQGLEFLIYFQGNSAPDKSGLPSDRFSAERTGGSVSTLTIQRTQQEDSAVYLCASSLVAGDLGNEQFFGPGTRLTVL.

The chain employs TRBV9 and TRBJ2-7; D unclear. Trimming took 3 bases from V and 0 from J, leaving 10 bases between them. The germline V gene encodes CDR1 SGDLS and CDR2 YYNGEE. The CDR3 totals 14 residues. The CDR3 DNA reads as TGTGCCAGCAGCGCCCGACTTAGCTCCTACGAGCAGTACTTC. Translating gives CASSARLSSYEQYF.

The chain joins TRBV10-3 to TRBJ2-2; the D gene could be TRBD1 or TRBD2 (7 bases each). CDR1 is ENHRY, CDR2 SYGVKD, per germline. Trimming shortened V by 6 bases and J by 9 bases, and 17 bases separated the two germline ends. There are 14 residues in the CDR3. This CDR3 reads CAIRGGWTGRELFF. As DNA, the CDR3 is TGTGCCATCAGGGGGGGGTGGACAGGCCGGGAGCTGTTTTTT.

This clone was counted between two and nine times. The gene calls are TRBV30 and TRBJ1-2, with D possibly TRBD1 on 5 matching bases. Germline V gene lookup returns CDR1 GTSNPN and CDR2 SVGIG (reference sequence). The CDR3 has 14 residues. The V gene lost 2 bases and the J gene lost 4 bases, with 14 bases spanning the gap. The CDR3 protein is CAWSLGPGGYGYTF. The CDR3 DNA follows: TGTGCCTGGAGTCTGGGGCCTGGGGGCTATGGCTACACCTTC.

This sequence joins TRBV7-9 and TRBJ2-1; TRBD2 matches 15 bases. V dropped 5 bases and J dropped 9; count of bases not matched to a gene: 2. The germline V gene encodes CDR1 SEHNR and CDR2 FQNEAQ (reference sequence). The CDR3 spans 14 residues. CDR3 sequence: CASSRGLAGGEQFF. In DNA form, the CDR3 reads TGTGCCAGCAGCCGGGGACTAGCGGGAGGTGAGCAGTTCTTC.

The genes are TRBV7-2 and TRBJ2-1, with D unresolved. The CDR3 covers 16 residues. V shed 7 bases and J shed 6 bases, with 22 bases lying between them. The germline gives CDR1 SGHTA, CDR2 FQGNSA. CDR3 loop: CASTTAVATSSNEQFF. CDR3 nucleotides: TGTGCCAGCACTACAGCCGTGGCCACGTCATCCAATGAGCAGTTCTTC.

This chain connects TRBV15 to TRBJ2-7; D may be TRBD2 (7 bases). Germline-derived CDR1 and CDR2 are LNHNV and YYDKDF (reference sequence). The CDR3 sequence is 18 residues long. V was trimmed by 3 bases and J by 0 bases, leaving 21 bases between them. As DNA, the CDR3 is TGTGCCACCAGCAGGGGGGCGGGAGTCACCCTAGGCTCCTACGAGCAGTACTTC. Translating it yields CATSRGAGVTLGSYEQYF. Full variable domain (remainder filled in from reference TRBV15 and TRBJ2-7): DAMVIQNPRYQVTQFGKPVTLSCSQTLNHNVMYWYQQKSSQAPKLLFHYYDKDFNNEADTPDNFQSRRPNTSFCFLDIRSPGLGDTAMYLCATSRGAGVTLGSYEQYFGPGTRLTVT.

The rearrangement links TRBV5-1 to TRBJ2-2; the match to TRBD1 covers 7 bases. The V gene end was trimmed by 4 bases and the J gene end by 4 bases; junction bases not matched to a gene: 4. This CDR3 has 14 amino acids. The V gene's germline CDR1 is SGHRS and CDR2 YFSETQ. The CDR3 DNA reads as TGCGCCAGCAGCCTGACAGGGACCACCGGGGAGCTGTTTTTT. Amino acids: CASSLTGTTGELFF. The whole variable domain, remainder taken from reference TRBV5-1 and TRBJ2-2, is KAGVTQTPRYLIKTRGQQVTLSCSPISGHRSVSWYQQTPGQGLQFLFEYFSETQRNKGNFPGRFSGRQFSNSRSEMNVSTLELGDSALYLCASSLTGTTGELFFGEGSRLTVL.

This sequence joins TRBV6-5 and TRBJ2-3; 9 bases are shared with TRBD1. Germline values: CDR1 MNHEY, CDR2 SVGAGI. The V segment lost 6 bases and the J segment 3 bases; nucleotides outside the gene matches: 4. CDR3 length: 14 residues. CDR3 amino acids: CASRDRGVTDTQYF. For the CDR3, the DNA is TGTGCCAGCAGGGACAGGGGTGTGACAGATACGCAGTATTTT.

The gene calls are TRBV29-1 and TRBJ2-4; D is perhaps TRBD1 (6 bases). V lost 2 bases to trimming and J lost 6 bases, with 8 bases between them. The CDR3 runs to 12 residues. The germline gives CDR1 SQVTM, CDR2 ANQGSEA. CDR3 DNA sequence: TGCAGCGTTGAAAGGGACACAAACATTCAGTACTTC. Its protein product is CSVERDTNIQYF. Full variable domain (missing parts from reference TRBV29-1 and TRBJ2-4): SAVISQKPSRDICQRGTSLTIQCQVDSQVTMMFWYRQQPGQSLTLIATANQGSEATYESGFVIDKFPISRPNLTFSTLTVSNMSPEDSSIYLCSVERDTNIQYFGAGTRLSVL.

The chain carries TRBV7-6 and TRBJ2-1; 7 nucleotides align to TRBD2. The CDR3 has 16 residues. From germline, CDR1 is SGHVS and CDR2 FNYEAQ. Trimming removed 5 bases from V and 4 bases from J; junction bases left unmatched: 11. The CDR3: CASSDARGLGYNEQFF. Written as DNA, the CDR3 is TGTGCCAGCAGCGACGCGCGGGGGTTGGGTTACAATGAGCAGTTCTTC. The variable domain in full, completed from reference TRBV7-6 and TRBJ2-1, reads GAGVSQSPRYKVTKRGQDVALRCDPISGHVSLYWYRQALGQGPEFLTYFNYEAQQDKSGLPNDRFSAERPEGSISTLTIQRTEQRDSAMYRCASSDARGLGYNEQFFGPGTRLTVL.

The chain is built from TRBV10-2 and TRBJ1-2; possible D gene TRBD1, 6 bases. V lost 6 bases and J lost 2, with 16 bases in between. The CDR3 length is 15 residues. Germline CDR1 reads WSHSY; CDR2 reads SAAADI. For the CDR3, the DNA is TGCGCCAGCAGCGGTAGGACAGATCCGAACTATGGCTACACCTTC. Its translation: CASSGRTDPNYGYTF.

This clone came up once. The chain links TRBV4-2 to TRBJ2-7; 7 bases fit TRBD2. Germline values: CDR1 LGHNA, CDR2 YNFKEQ. The CDR3 consists of 16 residues. Trimming cost V 1 base and J 2 bases; bases outside gene matches: 8. CDR3 nucleotides: TGTGCCAGCAGCCAAGCGGGAGTAGCGGGTACCTACGAGCAGTACTTC. This sequence encodes CASSQAGVAGTYEQYF.

This chain links TRBV29-1 with TRBJ2-1; D may match TRBD1 or TRBD2 (6 bases each). This CDR3 has 16 amino acids. Germline CDR1 SQVTM, CDR2 ANQGSEA. Trimming took 6 bases from V and 5 from J, leaving 23 bases between them. CDR3 in DNA: TGCAGCGTCATCAGCGCGGTTGGGGGGCGCAACAATGAGCAGTTCTTC. This encodes CSVISAVGGRNNEQFF.